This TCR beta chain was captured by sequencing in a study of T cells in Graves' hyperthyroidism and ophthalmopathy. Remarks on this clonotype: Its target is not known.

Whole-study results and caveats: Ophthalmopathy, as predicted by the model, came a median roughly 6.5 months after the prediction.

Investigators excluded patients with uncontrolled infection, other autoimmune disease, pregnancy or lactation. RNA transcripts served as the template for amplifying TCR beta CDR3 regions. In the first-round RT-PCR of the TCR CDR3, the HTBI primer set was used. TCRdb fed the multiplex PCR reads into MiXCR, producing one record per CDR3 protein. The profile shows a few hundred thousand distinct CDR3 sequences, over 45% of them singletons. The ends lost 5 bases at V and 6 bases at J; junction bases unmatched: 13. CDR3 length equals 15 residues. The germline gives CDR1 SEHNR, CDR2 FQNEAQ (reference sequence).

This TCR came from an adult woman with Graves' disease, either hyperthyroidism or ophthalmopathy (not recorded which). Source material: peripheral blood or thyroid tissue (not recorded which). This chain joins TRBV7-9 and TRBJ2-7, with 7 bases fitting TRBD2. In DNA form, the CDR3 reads TGTGCCAGCAGCAAGCCAGGGTCGGGAGGTGGCGAGCAGTACTTC. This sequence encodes CASSKPGSGGGEQYF.